This paragraph covers one T cell receptor beta chain sequence. The antigen remains undetermined. The data originate from a study of T cell clones after liver transplantation. Sequencing was performed with immunoSEQ multiplex PCR; in TCRdb, only in-frame clones are kept and a portion is missing. The sample contains under 150,000 clones, approximately 90% of which appear only once. Overall study results and limits: In two subjects, few donor cells limited the measurable donor-reactive repertoire.

Per germline, CDR1 SGHRS and CDR2 YFSETQ. Trimming stripped 4 bases from V and 0 bases from J, with 11 bases between. CDR3 length equals 14 residues. The chain employs TRBV5-1 and TRBJ2-7, with D perhaps assigned TRBD1 or TRBD2 (5 bases each). Sequenced here: CD4+ T cells from blood, sampled 12 months after liver transplant. This clonotype originated in a human patient who received a liver transplant. The graft donor may account for some of the T cells. This chain's CDR3 is CASSPGRDSYEQYF. The CDR3 region has the DNA TGCGCCAGCAGCCCGGGACGCGACTCCTACGAGCAGTACTTC.